The present T cell receptor (beta chain) was sequenced within a study of beta chain features in type 1 diabetes. Unmatched junction bases numbered 4, after V lost 3 bases and J lost 4 bases. The CDR3 spans 16 residues. The germline V gene encodes CDR1 SGHTA and CDR2 FQGNSA. Study-wide findings and caveats: PCR might favor shorter templates, equally in patients and controls.

Expressed TCRB transcripts got sequenced, as all isolated RNA was reverse transcribed. Produced via immunoSEQ multiplex PCR; TCRdb's table is partial and in-frame only. The sample contains approximately 470,000 clones, 30% of which appear only once. A word on this clone: Its cognate antigen is unknown.

One heparinised blood draw averaging roughly 100 mL was given by each donor. CD45RO/CCR7/CD25/CD127/CD95/CD27 sorting isolated CD4+ naive, central memory, regulatory and stem cell-like memory cells. The specimen was naive CD4+ T cells from blood. The chain combines TRBV7-2 with TRBJ2-1, with 12 bases identical to TRBD2. The clonotype was recovered from a man younger than 35 in good health. CDR3 sequence reads: CASSFRLAGGYNEQFF. For the CDR3, the DNA is TGTGCCAGCAGCTTTCGCCTAGCGGGAGGGTACAATGAGCAGTTCTTC.